This T cell receptor (beta chain) was sequenced for a study of T cell repertoires in cytomegalovirus infection. About the research overall: The public TCR beta signatures pointed to both CMV infection and matching HLA type.

TCRdb itself ran the reads through MiXCR, one entry per CDR3 protein. The sample carries approximately 400,000 distinct CDR3 sequences, approximately 30% recorded once. J was trimmed by 1 base and V by 1 base; bases with no gene match: 5. The CDR3 is 16 residues long. CDR1 is SGHAT and CDR2 is FQNNGV in the germline V gene. This clonotype was counted at least ten times. This chain uses TRBV11-2 with TRBJ2-5, with 8 bases lining up with TRBD2. The source is a human donor in good health (CMV status not recorded). Some clones in this sample may be carry-over from other donors' samples. Specimen: PBMCs. The CDR3 protein is CASSLVGGGTQETQYF. The CDR3 DNA reads as TGTGCCAGCAGCTTAGTGGGCGGGGGGACCCAAGAGACCCAGTACTTC.